The 2 T cell receptor beta chains presented below share a single source sample, sequenced in a study of cytomegalovirus exposure and HLA in healthy donors. PCR employed 60 Vbeta and 13 Jbeta primers. Clones were read by immunoSEQ multiplex PCR, and TCRdb kept only the in-frame ones, dropping some. This sample has over 55,000 clones; about two thirds occur once, and the top ten carry roughly 10%. Sequenced material: PBMCs. These TCRs come from a woman between 50 and 59 years old in good health and CMV-seropositive.

CDR3 protein: CASSRQGAGTEAFF. The CDR3 DNA sequence: TGTGCCAGCAGTAGACAGGGGGCAGGCACTGAAGCTTTCTTT. The V and J genes are TRBV11-3 and TRBJ1-1, with 10 bases identical to TRBD1. The CDR3 is made up of 14 amino acids. From germline, CDR1 is SGHNT and CDR2 YENEEA. The ends lost 6 bases at V and 4 bases at J; junction bases unmatched: 5.

The rearrangement joins TRBV30 to TRBJ1-6; TRBD1 is a possible D gene (5 bases). The CDR3 covers 14 residues. CDR1 GTSNPN and CDR2 SVGIG come from the germline V gene (reference sequence). Trimming removed 3 bases at V and 7 bases at J, with 13 bases between. CDR3 nucleotides: TGTGCCTGGAGGGAACCGGGGGTGAATTCACCCCTCCACTTT. As protein: CAWREPGVNSPLHF.